This TCR beta chain was retrieved from a study of blood T cell repertoires in COVID-19. Study-wide context: PBMCs, B-cell-depleted T cells, or T cells provided the cDNA or gDNA that made up the material.

Original data processing: Quantification of nucleated cells was approximated via reference gene primer amplification. Assay: immunoSEQ multiplex PCR; the TCRdb copy retains only in-frame clones and omits some. That table supplies the V and J calls and clone size; D and trimming were determined from the DNA. This table holds fewer than 350,000 clones, 88% found once. Per germline, CDR1 LGHNA and CDR2 YSLEER. The V gene lost 4 bases and the J gene lost 3 bases, with 24 bases spanning the gap. The CDR3 is made up of 19 amino acids. Followed over time, Seattle patients had been enrolled while infection was active.

The chain combines TRBV4-3 with TRBJ2-2, with D maybe TRBD2 (6 bases). Sequenced: peripheral blood. This TCR was recovered from a woman between 25 and 40 years old with COVID-19, enrolled during active disease. The CDR3 DNA reads TGCGCCAGCAGCCCTCGGTTTGGGGCACTATCGGGGGACACCGGGGAGCTGTTTTTT. Translated, it gives CASSPRFGALSGDTGELFF.